This TCR beta chain stems from a study of blood T cell repertoires in COVID-19. TCRdb keeps only in-frame clones here, not all; method: immunoSEQ multiplex PCR. Of under 80,000 clones in the sample, around 83% were seen once. As concerns this clone: In the same sample, other DNA sequences code for this CDR3.

This sequence was found in a woman in her fifties or sixties with acute or convalescent COVID-19. The source material was peripheral blood.

The CDR3 spells CASSLDRAIYGYTF. CDR3 in DNA: TGTGCCAGCAGCCTTGACAGGGCTATCTATGGCTACACCTTC. The chain has TRBV7-9 and TRBJ1-2, with TRBD1 matching 7 bases. The J segment lost 4 bases and the V segment lost 5 bases, leaving 7 bases of the junction unmatched. Germline V gives CDR1 SEHNR, CDR2 FQNEAQ (reference sequence). The CDR3 runs to 14 residues.